The sequence of this T cell receptor beta chain was determined in a study of T-cell reconstitution after alpha-beta-depleted transplantation in children. V was trimmed by 6 bases and J by 3 bases, leaving 12 bases between them. The germline CDR1 and CDR2 sequences are DFQATT and SNEGSKA (reference sequence). The CDR3 sequence is 13 residues long. Unique molecular identifiers were used to barcode this TCRbeta library. MiXCR, applied by TCRdb to the PCR reads, yields one record per CDR3 protein. The data contain hundreds of thousands of distinct CDR3 sequences, approximately 16% of them singletons. This clonotype was seen a handful of times.

The sequence was collected from a human donor who donated a stem cell graft to a child with acute myeloid leukemia. Sequenced material: PBMCs from the stem cell graft donor, taken from the stem cell graft. The chain has TRBV20-1 and TRBJ1-5, with a weak D call TRBD1 (5 bases). The CDR3 sequence: CSAPEGPNQPQHF. Here the CDR3 DNA reads TGCAGTGCCCCTGAGGGGCCCAATCAGCCCCAGCATTTT.